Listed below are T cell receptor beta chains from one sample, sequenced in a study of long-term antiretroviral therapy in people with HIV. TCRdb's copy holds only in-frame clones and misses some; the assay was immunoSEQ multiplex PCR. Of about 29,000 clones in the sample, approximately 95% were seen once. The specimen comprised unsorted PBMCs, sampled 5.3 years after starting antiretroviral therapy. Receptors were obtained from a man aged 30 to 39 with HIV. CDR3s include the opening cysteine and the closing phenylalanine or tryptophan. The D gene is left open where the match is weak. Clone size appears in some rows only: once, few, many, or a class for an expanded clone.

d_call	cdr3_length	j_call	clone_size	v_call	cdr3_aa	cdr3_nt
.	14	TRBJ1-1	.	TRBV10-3	CAISELGGNTEAFF	TGTGCCATCAGTGAGCTGGGGGGGAACACTGAAGCTTTCTTT
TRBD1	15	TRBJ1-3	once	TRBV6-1	CASRVDRGLGNTIYF	TGTGCCAGCCGGGTGGACAGGGGTTTAGGAAACACCATATATTTT
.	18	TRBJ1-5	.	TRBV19	CASSIDLSRDDTNQPQHF	TGTGCCAGTAGTATTGATTTGTCGAGGGACGATACCAATCAGCCCCAGCATTTT
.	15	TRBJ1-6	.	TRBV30	CAWSVVGSAISPLHF	TGTGCCTGGAGTGTAGTGGGGTCCGCGATCTCACCCCTCCACTTT
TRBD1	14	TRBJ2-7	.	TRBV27	CASSLRTGAYEQYF	TGTGCCAGCAGTTTACGGACAGGGGCCTACGAGCAGTACTTC
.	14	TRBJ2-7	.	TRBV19	CASGNYQGSHEQYF	TGTGCCAGCGGGAATTACCAGGGTTCCCACGAGCAGTACTTC
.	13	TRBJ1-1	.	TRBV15	CATSSDTNTEAFF	TGTGCCACCAGCAGCGACACGAACACTGAAGCTTTCTTT
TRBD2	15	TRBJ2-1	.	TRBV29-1	CSVEGTSGSHNEQFF	TGCAGCGTTGAAGGGACTAGCGGGAGCCACAATGAGCAGTTCTTC
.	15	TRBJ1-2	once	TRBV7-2	CASSLGEPVNYGYTF	TGTGCCAGCAGCTTAGGGGAGCCTGTTAACTATGGCTACACCTTC
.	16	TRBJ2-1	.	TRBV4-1	CASSQVDLLTYNEQFF	TGCGCCAGCAGCCAAGTGGACCTATTAACCTACAATGAGCAGTTCTTC
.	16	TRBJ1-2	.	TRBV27	CASSSSSGTFNYGYTF	TGTGCCAGCAGTTCCTCCTCGGGGACTTTCAACTATGGCTACACCTTC
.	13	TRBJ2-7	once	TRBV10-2	CAKRKSNSYEQYF	TGCGCCAAACGGAAGAGCAACTCCTACGAGCAGTACTTC
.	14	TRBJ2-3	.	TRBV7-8	CASSLRGYTDTQYF	TGTGCCAGCAGCTTACGAGGTTACACAGATACGCAGTATTTT
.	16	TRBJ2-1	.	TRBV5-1	CASSLVGLAGNDEQFF	TGCGCCAGCAGCTTGGTGGGCCTAGCTGGGAACGATGAGCAGTTCTTC
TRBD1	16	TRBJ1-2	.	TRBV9	CASSAPPGQGISGYTF	TGTGCCAGCAGCGCCCCCCCGGGACAGGGTATTTCGGGCTACACCTTC
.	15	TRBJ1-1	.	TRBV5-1	CASSLDGEGWTEAFF	TGCGCCAGCAGCTTGGACGGTGAGGGTTGGACTGAAGCTTTCTTT
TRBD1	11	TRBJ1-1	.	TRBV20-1	CSASGGRRAVF	TGCAGTGCTTCAGGGGGACGGCGTGCAGTTTTT
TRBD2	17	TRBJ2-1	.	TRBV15	CATSRDGEGRAYNEQFF	TGTGCCACCAGCAGAGATGGGGAGGGCCGGGCCTACAATGAGCAGTTCTTC
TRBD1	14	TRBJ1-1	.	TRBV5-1	CASSGGQGGTEAFF	TGCGCCAGCAGCGGGGGACAGGGAGGCACTGAAGCTTTCTTT
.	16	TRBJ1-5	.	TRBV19	CASSIGPSRANQPQHF	TGTGCCAGTAGTATAGGTCCGAGCAGGGCCAATCAGCCCCAGCATTTT
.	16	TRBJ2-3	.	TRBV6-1	CASSEILGRGADTQYF	TGTGCCAGCAGTGAAATATTGGGGCGCGGAGCAGATACGCAGTATTTT
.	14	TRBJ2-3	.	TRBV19	CASSPLGVADTQYF	TGTGCCAGTAGTCCTCTGGGGGTGGCAGATACGCAGTATTTT
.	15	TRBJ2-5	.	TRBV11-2	CASSVRESKEETQYF	TGTGCCAGCAGCGTCAGGGAATCTAAAGAAGAGACCCAGTACTTC
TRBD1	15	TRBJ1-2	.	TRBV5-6	CASSLVAGGVYGYTF	TGTGCCAGCAGCTTGGTGGCAGGGGGTGTATATGGCTACACCTTC
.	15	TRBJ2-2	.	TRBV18	CASSPRSENTGELFF	TGTGCCAGCTCACCGCGAAGTGAGAACACCGGGGAGCTGTTTTTT
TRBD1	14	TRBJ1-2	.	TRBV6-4	CASADRDLNYGYTF	TGTGCCAGCGCAGACAGGGATCTAAACTATGGCTACACCTTC
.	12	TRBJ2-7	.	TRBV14	CASSPRTYEQYF	TGTGCCAGCAGCCCACGGACCTACGAGCAGTACTTC
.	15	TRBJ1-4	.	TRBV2	CASSSPRAANEKLFF	TGTGCCAGCAGCTCTCCCAGGGCGGCTAATGAAAAACTGTTTTTT
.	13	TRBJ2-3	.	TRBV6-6	CASSYGGYDTQYF	TGTGCCAGCAGTTACGGAGGTTATGATACGCAGTATTTT
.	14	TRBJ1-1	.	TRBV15	CATSDGQKNTEAFF	TGTGCCACCAGCGACGGACAGAAGAACACTGAAGCTTTCTTT
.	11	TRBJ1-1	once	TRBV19	CARRLVAEAFF	TGTGCCAGGCGCCTTGTAGCTGAAGCTTTCTTT
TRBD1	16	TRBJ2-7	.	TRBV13	CASSLARTGLNYEQYF	TGTGCCAGCAGCTTAGCCCGGACAGGGCTGAACTACGAGCAGTACTTC
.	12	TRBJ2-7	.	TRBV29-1	CSVGDFSYEQYF	TGCAGCGTTGGAGACTTCTCCTACGAGCAGTACTTC
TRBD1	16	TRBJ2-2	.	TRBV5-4	CASSLVSGGFAGELFF	TGTGCCAGCAGCTTGGTGTCAGGGGGCTTCGCCGGGGAGCTGTTTTTT
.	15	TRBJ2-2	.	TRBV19	CASSIRGSYTGELFF	TGTGCCAGTAGTATACGCGGGTCTTACACCGGGGAGCTGTTTTTT
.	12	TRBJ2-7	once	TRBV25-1	CASSNSAYEQYF	TGTGCCAGCAGCAACAGTGCCTACGAGCAGTACTTC
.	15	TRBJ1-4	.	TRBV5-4	CASRAGTSLNEKLFF	TGTGCCAGCAGAGCCGGGACATCACTTAATGAAAAACTGTTTTTT
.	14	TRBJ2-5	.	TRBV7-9	CASSLEVDQETQYF	TGTGCCAGCAGCTTAGAAGTGGACCAAGAGACCCAGTACTTC
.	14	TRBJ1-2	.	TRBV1	CTSSQGQGNYGYTF	TGCACCAGCAGCCAAGGACAGGGTAACTATGGCTACACCTTC
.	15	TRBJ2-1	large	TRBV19	CASTMGGGSYNEQFF	TGTGCCAGTACCATGGGTGGGGGTTCCTACAATGAGCAGTTCTTC
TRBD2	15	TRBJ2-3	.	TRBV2	CASSTLLAATDTQYF	TGTGCCAGCAGTACTTTACTAGCGGCCACAGATACGCAGTATTTT
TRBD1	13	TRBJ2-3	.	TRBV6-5	CASNQGVTDTQYF	TGTGCCAGCAACCAGGGGGTCACAGATACGCAGTATTTT
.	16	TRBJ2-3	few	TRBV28	CASSFDPESPTDTQYF	TGTGCCAGCAGTTTCGATCCCGAGAGTCCCACAGATACGCAGTATTTT
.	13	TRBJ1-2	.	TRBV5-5	CASSLGGDYGYTF	TGTGCCAGCAGCCTAGGAGGGGACTATGGCTACACCTTC
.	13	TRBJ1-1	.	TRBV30	CAWSPPRWTEAFF	TGTGCCTGGAGTCCGCCTCGGTGGACTGAAGCTTTCTTT